This entry describes one T cell receptor (beta chain). Antigen: not known. This sample was included in a study of cytomegalovirus exposure and HLA in healthy donors. On the study more broadly: Out of roughly 170 million T cells, an earlier analysis found some 120 million unique TCR beta sequences in total. Around 85 million unique TCR sequences came from HLA-typed donors in an early release.

General study results and limits: When analyzed later, the rates of TCR association showed variation by HLA locus, with DRB1 the most and HLA-C the fewest.

It was with 60 Vbeta and 13 Jbeta primers that the PCR ran. The protocol was immunoSEQ multiplex PCR, while the TCRdb copy is restricted to in-frame clones and leaves out a portion. Of fewer than 70,000 clones listed, 70% to 85% were seen once; the top ten hold 1.5% to 2%. The germline V and J ends were trimmed by 5 bases and 7 bases, with 12 bases remaining between them. The CDR3 covers 13 residues. Germline values: CDR1 SGHNT, CDR2 YYREEE (reference sequence). Sequencing was carried out using PBMCs. This TCR derives from a man in his forties in good health and CMV-seronegative. The genes are TRBV5-4 and TRBJ1-4; D not resolved. Here the CDR3 reads CASSGESGEKLFF. CDR3 nucleotide sequence: TGTGCCAGCAGTGGGGAGAGTGGTGAAAAACTGTTTTTT.